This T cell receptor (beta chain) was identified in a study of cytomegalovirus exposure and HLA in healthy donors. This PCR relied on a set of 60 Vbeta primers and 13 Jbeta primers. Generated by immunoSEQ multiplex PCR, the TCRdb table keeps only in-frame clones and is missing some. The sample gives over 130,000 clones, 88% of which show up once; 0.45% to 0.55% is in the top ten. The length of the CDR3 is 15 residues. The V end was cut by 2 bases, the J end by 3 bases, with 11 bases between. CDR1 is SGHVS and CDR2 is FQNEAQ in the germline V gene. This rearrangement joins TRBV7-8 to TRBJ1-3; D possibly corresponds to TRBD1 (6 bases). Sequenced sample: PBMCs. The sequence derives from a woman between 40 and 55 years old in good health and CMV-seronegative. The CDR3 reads CASSLTTGVGNTIYF. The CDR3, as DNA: TGTGCCAGCAGCTTAACGACAGGAGTTGGAAACACCATATATTTT.